The entry below gives a single TCR beta chain sequence along with its context. Its recognized antigen is unknown. No per-base quality is available; no much larger clone lies one base away. These data belong to a study of cytomegalovirus exposure and HLA in healthy donors (dated by TCRdb to 2016 to 2017). Study-wide context: An earlier analysis of approximately 640 of the donors reported 250 to 300 Gb of sequence data and around 120 million unique TCR beta sequences from about 200 million T cells. Roughly 300 gigabases of sequencing data and 78 million or so unique TCR sequences were included in an early release covering roughly 600 HLA-typed donors. Among the approximately 430 genotyped donors, about 83% belonged to the genetic ancestry cluster associated with self-reported Caucasian donors. The study aimed to test whether cataloging public T cell receptors could reveal signatures of past pathogen exposure. Using immunosequencing, the study profiled T cell repertoires from around 670 subjects and related those repertoires to cytomegalovirus serostatus. Besides the first cohort of approximately 710 subjects, a separate validation cohort made up of 120 different subjects was used. To predict cytomegalovirus infection status, the study combined high-throughput TCR immunosequencing, statistical association of individual TCRs with disease status, and machine learning. A later analysis re-examined previously published TCR beta repertoires from more than 550 donors and added high-resolution HLA genotyping to investigate patterns of TCR occurrence. In the later analysis, no new phenotypic data were used to find candidate immune exposures; instead, reliance was placed on TCR beta sequences and their occurrence across donors. An earlier analysis of 587 of the donors applied high-throughput TCR beta sequencing to assess whether each TCR beta V gene segment acted as functional or pseudogenic. Donor age, sex, ethnicity and CMV serostatus were collected together with the repertoire data. Genome-wide SNP genotypes for about 65% of the roughly 670 donors were used in a later genetic analysis, which treated that subset as a discovery cohort. All discovery cohort repertoires had been generated on a single sequencing platform. HLA typing covered class I and class II loci at four-digit resolution. The number of donors typed differed by locus, with about 620-630 for A, B, C, DRB1 and DQB1, roughly 550 for DQA1, under 610 for DPA1, and over 400 for DPB1. A handful of DR-DQ haplotypes were handled as single units for association and clustering because linkage in the cohort was strong. Among about 400 genotyped donors of the cohort, an average of roughly 230,000 unique TCR beta nucleotide sequences was sequenced per donor, of which approximately 19% were non-productive.

The receptor library was made with the immunoSEQ multiplex PCR assay. For the multiplex PCR, a mixture combining 60 forward primers for TCR Vbeta segments and 13 reverse primers for TCR Jbeta segments was used. Amplification of the CDR3 region of rearranged TCR beta genes was performed with a multiplex PCR assay on genomic DNA. The Illumina HiSeq System was used to sequence the amplified TCR beta libraries as 87-base-pair reads. For the original study's pipeline: A later analysis tallied around 87 million unique TCR beta chains across the 640 or so repertoires, and about 10 million of those chains were shared by two or more donors. Raw reads were error-corrected and collapsed into unique sequences by a nearest-neighbor algorithm in which closely related sequences were merged to remove PCR and sequencing errors. Alignment of CDR3 sequences to IMGT reference sequences was used to assign V, D and J gene segments. For a sequence to be retained, at least a six-nucleotide match to both a V gene segment and a J gene segment was required. Rearrangements were called productive when the CDR3 lacked stop codons and stayed in frame with V and J; all others were non-productive. Following IMGT convention, CDR3 was defined as the stretch from the second conserved V-encoded cysteine to the conserved J-encoded phenylalanine. The earlier analysis of about 570 of the donors excluded any sequence lacking an unambiguous match to a single V gene segment. In an earlier analysis of roughly 500 of the donors, V segments were called functional above 56.7% productive rearrangements and were called segregating when the between-donor standard deviation exceeded 5%. A statistical classification framework was built to diagnose cytomegalovirus status from the catalog of TCR beta chain sequences. A later analysis assigned V and J genes by comparing TCR nucleotide sequences with IMGT/GENE-DB human TR gene sequences. Using the TCRdist pipeline, a later analysis assigned CDR3 sequences along with most-parsimonious VDJ recombination scenarios. A later analysis defined each TCR beta chain by its CDR3 amino acid sequence plus V-gene family, and excluded reads lacking a unique V-gene family. In a later analysis, around 650 highly shared, low-generation-probability nucleotide sequences were removed to address suspected cross-contamination and a sequencing artifact. In a later analysis, a clonal expansion index was calculated for each public chain from normalized within-repertoire ranks of inferred template counts. Generation probabilities in a later analysis came from a VDJ recombination model fitted to out-of-frame rearrangements, and those results were checked against IGoR. In a later analysis, hypergeometric tests were used to score TCR-TCR, TCR-HLA and TCR-CMV co-occurrence, with a repertoire-size bias correction applied to TCR pairs. In a later analysis, false discovery rates were estimated by permuting HLA or CMV assignments 20 times. In a later analysis, co-occurring TCRs were grouped with DBSCAN, and TCRdist sequence similarity was added when clustering was performed within HLA-allele-positive subsets. For co-occurrence clustering, repertoires with fewer than 30,000 or more than 120,000 public chains were excluded, along with roughly 5 repertoires with anomalous nucleotide sharing. In TCRdb, the immuneACCESS table is reduced to in-frame sequences with V and J assigned. These tables do not hold every clone; where another copy was compared, an unresolved V gene accounts for under half, and the others remain unexplained. The DNA was the basis for D and trimming; V, J and clone size are from that table. For this sample the table gives 95,000 to 150,000 clones, of which 50% to 75% were detected only once. About 8.3% of the sample belongs to the ten largest clones.

In total, 666 healthy bone marrow donors made up the cohort. At the time of sampling, all cohort members were nominally healthy, though unrecorded immune exposures were likely present. The donor tested CMV seropositive and was one of the 289 seropositive cohort members. Each donor provided a peripheral blood sample, and peripheral blood mononuclear cells were used for TCR beta sequencing. The Qiagen DNeasy Blood Extraction Kit was used to extract genomic DNA from the blood cell samples. Reading from cysteine to phenylalanine, the CDR3 counts 16 amino acids. CDR3 DNA only is kept here, 48 bases in frame from base 1. The CDR1 and CDR2 encoded by the germline V gene (reference sequence) are LNHDA and SQIVND. V lost 1 base and J lost 1 base; the stretch between them is 11 bases long. Results the study describes overall, beyond this receptor: Correlated functional status among segregating V segments might be attributable to linkage disequilibrium, but an unknown experimental factor could not be ruled out. A later analysis found that TCR association rates varied across HLA loci, with DRB1 alleles showing the most associated TCRs and HLA-C alleles the fewest. According to a later genetic analysis, donors in an Asian-associated ancestry cluster had fewer N-insertions in productive TCRs than the approximately 690-donor mean. The only immune exposure information available for the cohort was CMV serostatus. The sequencing pipeline was judged likely to have produced a cluster of highly shared sequence variants as a technical artifact. An association between a missense DCLRE1C variant and V-gene and J-gene trimming of TCR beta chains was found in a later genetic analysis and replicated in an independent cohort. In an earlier analysis of under 600 of the donors, most TCR beta V segments were observed in productive rearrangements about 87% or about 30% of the time, broadly matching IMGT annotations. The study gave a list of 150 to 200 TCR beta chains associated with cytomegalovirus. Most TCR sequences were observed very rarely across donors, whereas some public TCRs were present in many individuals. In both the original and validation cohorts, the classifier was reported to diagnose cytomegalovirus status with high specificity and sensitivity. It was suggested by the authors that the approach could potentially be generalized to other disease states and immunological phenotypes. A further reported finding was that TCR beta sequences accurately predicted the HLA-A and HLA-B alleles for most subjects in the first cohort. Because the 87-base-pair reads could not distinguish some IMGT-functional V segments, including TRBV6-2 and TRBV6-3, those segments were excluded. In a later analysis, about 16,000 TCR beta sequences were associated with specific HLA alleles at a false discovery rate of 0.05. Because counts were too low, around 17 rarely observed V segments, including chromosome 9 orphons, were left out of the earlier analysis of a few hundred of the donors. HLA typing was unavailable for some donors at each locus, so association tests used only the typed subset. Several of the top co-occurrence clusters appeared to be linked to parvovirus B19, influenza, CMV and Epstein-Barr virus, according to a later analysis. Sequencing depth was assumed to be roughly uniform across donors in the presence/absence analyses, though that assumption may not hold. Most CMV-associated TCR beta chains appeared to be HLA-restricted in a later analysis, and the HLA associations seemed to be driven largely by CMV exposure. Strong co-occurrence of HLA alleles, especially DR and DQ, made assigning TCR associations to individual alleles difficult. In this cohort, only TCR beta chains were sequenced, and detectable features were limited by the absence of alpha or paired-chain data. In a later analysis, HLA-associated TCR beta chains were found to be more clonally expanded and to have lower generation probabilities than equally common non-associated chains. A few of the identified cytomegalovirus-associated TCR beta chains were confirmed in vitro to be specific for cytomegalovirus antigens.

This TCR came from a woman in her thirties or forties in good health and CMV-seropositive. The sequencing input was PBMCs. The rearrangement joined TRBV19 to TRBJ1-5; the D gene identity is not certain. The sequenced DNA is TGTGCCAGTAGTATAGTGGGCCAGCTAAGCAATCAGCCCCAGCATTTT. Its amino acids are CASSIVGQLSNQPQHF. Supplemented by the reference TRBV19 and TRBJ1-5 proteins around the CDR3, the complete variable domain is DGGITQSPKYLFRKEGQNVTLSCEQNLNHDAMYWYRQDPGQGLRLIYYSQIVNDFQKGDIAEGYSVSREKKESFPLTVTSAQKNPTAFYLCASSIVGQLSNQPQHFGDGTRLSIL.